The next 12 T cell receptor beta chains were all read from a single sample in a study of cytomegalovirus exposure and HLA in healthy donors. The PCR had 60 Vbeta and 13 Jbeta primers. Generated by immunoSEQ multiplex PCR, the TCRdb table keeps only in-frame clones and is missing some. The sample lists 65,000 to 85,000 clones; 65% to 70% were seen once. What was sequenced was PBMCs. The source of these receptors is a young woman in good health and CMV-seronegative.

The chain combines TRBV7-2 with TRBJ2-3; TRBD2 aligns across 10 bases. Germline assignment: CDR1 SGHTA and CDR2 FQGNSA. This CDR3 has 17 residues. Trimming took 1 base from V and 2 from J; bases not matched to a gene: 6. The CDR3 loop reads CASSLDASGGFTDTQYF. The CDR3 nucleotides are TGTGCCAGCAGCTTAGACGCTAGCGGGGGATTCACAGATACGCAGTATTTT.

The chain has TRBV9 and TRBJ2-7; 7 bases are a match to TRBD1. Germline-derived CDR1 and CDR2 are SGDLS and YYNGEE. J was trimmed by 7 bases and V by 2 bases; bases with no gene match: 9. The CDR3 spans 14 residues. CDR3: CASSVDPGGFEQYF. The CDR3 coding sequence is TGTGCCAGCAGCGTTGACCCAGGGGGTTTTGAGCAGTACTTC.

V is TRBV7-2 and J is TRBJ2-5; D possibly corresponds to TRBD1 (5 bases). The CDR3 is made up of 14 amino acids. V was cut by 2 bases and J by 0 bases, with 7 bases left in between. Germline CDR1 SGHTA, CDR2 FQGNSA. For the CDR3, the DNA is TGTGCCAGCAGCTTAAGGGGTTACCAAGAGACCCAGTACTTC. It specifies CASSLRGYQETQYF.

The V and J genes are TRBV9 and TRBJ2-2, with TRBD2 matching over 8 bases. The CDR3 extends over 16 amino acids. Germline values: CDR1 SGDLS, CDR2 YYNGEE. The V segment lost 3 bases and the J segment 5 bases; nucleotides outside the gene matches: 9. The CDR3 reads CASSARTSIRTGELFF. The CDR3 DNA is TGTGCCAGCAGCGCAAGGACTAGCATTCGAACCGGGGAGCTGTTTTTT.

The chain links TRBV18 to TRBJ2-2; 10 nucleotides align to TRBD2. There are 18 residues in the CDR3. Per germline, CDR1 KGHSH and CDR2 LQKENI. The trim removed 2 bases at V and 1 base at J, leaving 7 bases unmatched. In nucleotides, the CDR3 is TGTGCCAGCTCACCAAGCCTAGCGGGGGCCATGAACACCGGGGAGCTGTTTTTT. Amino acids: CASSPSLAGAMNTGELFF.

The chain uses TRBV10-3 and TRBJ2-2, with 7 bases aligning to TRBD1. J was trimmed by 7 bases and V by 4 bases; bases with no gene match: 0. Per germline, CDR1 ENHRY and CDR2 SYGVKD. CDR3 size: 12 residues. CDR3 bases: TGTGCCATCAGTGCAGGGGGCGGGGAGCTGTTTTTT. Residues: CAISAGGGELFF.

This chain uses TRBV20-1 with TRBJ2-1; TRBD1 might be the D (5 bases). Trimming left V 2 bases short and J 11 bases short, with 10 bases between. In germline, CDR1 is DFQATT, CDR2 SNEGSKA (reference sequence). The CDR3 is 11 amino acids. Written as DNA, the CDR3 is TGCAGTGCTAGAACAGGTCTCCAGCAGTTCTTC. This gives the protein CSARTGLQQFF.

The CDR3 region has the DNA TGTGCCAGCAGTTCCACGGGGGGCCGTAATGAGCAGTTCTTC. This gives the protein CASSSTGGRNEQFF. The rearrangement joins TRBV6-5 to TRBJ2-1; weak D call: TRBD2 (7 bases). The germline V gene has CDR1 MNHEY and CDR2 SVGAGI. CDR3 length equals 14 residues. Trimming took 4 bases from V and 7 from J, leaving 14 bases between them.

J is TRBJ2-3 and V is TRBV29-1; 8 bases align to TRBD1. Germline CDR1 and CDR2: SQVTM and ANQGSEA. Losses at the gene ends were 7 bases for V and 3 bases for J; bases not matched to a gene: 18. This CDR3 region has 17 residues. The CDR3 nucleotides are TGCAGCGCCCGAAACGTGGCAGGGGGCTTCAAGACAGATACGCAGTATTTT. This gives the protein CSARNVAGGFKTDTQYF.

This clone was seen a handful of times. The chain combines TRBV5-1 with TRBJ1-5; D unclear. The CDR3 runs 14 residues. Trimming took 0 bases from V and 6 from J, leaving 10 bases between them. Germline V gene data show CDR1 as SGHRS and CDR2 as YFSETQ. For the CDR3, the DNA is TGCGCCAGCAGCTTGGGCACTGAGGCTCAGCCCCAGCATTTT. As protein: CASSLGTEAQPQHF.

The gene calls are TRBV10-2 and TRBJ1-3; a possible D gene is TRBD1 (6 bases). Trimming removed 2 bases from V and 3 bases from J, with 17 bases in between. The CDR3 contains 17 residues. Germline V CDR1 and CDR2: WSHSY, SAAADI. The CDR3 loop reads CASSEGRGAGIGNTIYF. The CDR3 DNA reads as TGCGCCAGCAGTGAGGGCCGGGGGGCAGGGATTGGAAACACCATATATTTT.

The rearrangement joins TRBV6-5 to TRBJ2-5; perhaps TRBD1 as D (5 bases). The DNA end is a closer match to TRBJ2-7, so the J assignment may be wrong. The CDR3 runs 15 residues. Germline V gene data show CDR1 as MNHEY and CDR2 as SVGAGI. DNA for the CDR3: TGTGCCAGCAGTTACTCTAGAAGACAGCCTTACGAGCAGTACTTC. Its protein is CASSYSRRQPYEQYF.